These T cell receptor beta chains were read from a single sample in a study of beta chain features in type 1 diabetes. TCRdb's copy holds only in-frame clones and misses some; the assay was immunoSEQ multiplex PCR. The table includes more than 250,000 clones, 15% detected once. Sequenced sample: naive CD4+ T cells from blood. Receptor source: a man aged 18 to 30 with type 1 diabetes. CDR3s include the opening cysteine and the closing phenylalanine or tryptophan. Fields, in order: J gene, V gene, CDR3 protein.

TRBJ2-2	TRBV30	CAWSQRTPGELFF
TRBJ2-5	TRBV5-1	CASTQTGGQETQYF
TRBJ2-1	TRBV11-2	CASKEAGGPYNEQFF
TRBJ2-7	TRBV11-2	CASSIRLAGPVEQYF
TRBJ2-1	TRBV18	CASSTRTGGWNEQFF
TRBJ2-1	TRBV6-4	CASSARLAGTYNEQFF
TRBJ2-2	TRBV9	CASSGNRGMFF
TRBJ2-6	TRBV28	CASSLGQGQAGANVLTF
TRBJ2-5	TRBV28	CASSPSGAQETQYF
TRBJ1-1	TRBV19	CASSTAGNTEAFF
TRBJ2-1	TRBV7-9	CASSLGQDYNEQFF
TRBJ1-1	TRBV5-4	CASSPIAPRGAGEAFF
TRBJ1-1	TRBV4-1	CASSPTIGQVGEAFF